The 5 T cell receptor beta chains below come from one sample, sequenced in a study of blood T cell repertoires in COVID-19. The protocol was immunoSEQ multiplex PCR, while the TCRdb copy is restricted to in-frame clones and leaves out a portion. The sample has around 77,000 clones, 85% seen once. Sequencing was performed on peripheral blood. The receptors were sampled from a man older than 75 with acute or convalescent COVID-19.

The chain couples TRBV4-3 to TRBJ1-1; D might be TRBD1 (6 bases). The CDR3 is made up of 15 amino acids. CDR1 and CDR2 from the germline V gene are LGHNA and YSLEER. Trimming removed 1 base from V and 7 bases from J, with 16 bases in between. This CDR3 is CASSQAEGVSGEAFF. The CDR3 DNA sequence: TGCGCCAGCAGCCAAGCCGAGGGGGTTTCGGGTGAAGCTTTCTTT.

The gene calls are TRBV19 and TRBJ1-5; D gene ambiguous. The CDR3 extends over 13 amino acids. The germline gives CDR1 LNHDA, CDR2 SQIVND (reference sequence). The germline V and J ends were trimmed by 3 bases and 4 bases, with 7 bases remaining between them. The CDR3 protein is CASSMSGNQPQHF. The CDR3 DNA reads as TGTGCCAGTAGTATGTCAGGAAATCAGCCCCAGCATTTT.

The gene calls are TRBV19 and TRBJ1-5; D possibly corresponds to TRBD1 (5 bases). Germline V gene sequence: CDR1 LNHDA, CDR2 SQIVND (reference sequence). This CDR3 has 12 amino acids. Trimming removed 8 bases from V and 7 bases from J, with 12 bases in between. CDR3: CASRLGGQPQHF. The CDR3 DNA sequence: TGTGCCAGTCGGCTGGGGGGGCAGCCCCAGCATTTT. Drawing the rest from reference TRBV19 and TRBJ1-5, the complete variable domain is DGGITQSPKYLFRKEGQNVTLSCEQNLNHDAMYWYRQDPGQGLRLIYYSQIVNDFQKGDIAEGYSVSREKKESFPLTVTSAQKNPTAFYLCASRLGGQPQHFGDGTRLSIL.

The chain links TRBV24-1 to TRBJ2-1; tentative D call: TRBD2 (5 bases). The CDR3 runs to 15 residues. V was trimmed by 6 bases and J by 6 bases, leaving 17 bases between them. CDR1 is KGHDR and CDR2 is SFDVKD in the germline V gene. The CDR3 nucleotides read TGTGCCACCAGTTCTATGGGCCGGGGATTCAATGAGCAGTTCTTC. Translated: CATSSMGRGFNEQFF.

The chain joins TRBV5-1 to TRBJ1-4, with 9 bases that match TRBD1. In germline, CDR1 is SGHRS, CDR2 YFSETQ. The V gene end was trimmed by 4 bases and the J gene end by 7 bases; junction bases not matched to a gene: 5. The CDR3 runs 14 residues. The CDR3 protein is CASSPGTGFEKLFF. The CDR3 DNA follows: TGCGCCAGCAGCCCGGGGACAGGGTTTGAAAAACTGTTTTTT.